This T cell receptor (beta chain) is from a study of T cells expressing NK-cell markers. Regarding the study as a whole: NKG2C+ dominant clonotypes from 5 to 7 donors made up about 1.0-7.5% of CD8+ T cells.

Of note for this clonotype: Its antigen is still unknown.

CDR3 size: 13 residues. Germline-derived CDR1 and CDR2 are SGHVS and FQNEAQ. TCRdb reprocessed the 5' RACE reads; each CDR3 protein has one entry and no DNA is given. The repertoire table contains 350,000 to 400,000 distinct CDR3 sequences. Sequencing used blood T cells: a sorted CD56 or NKG2C T cell subset, CD4+ or CD8+ T cells, or bulk PBMC T cells (not recorded which). The sequence derives from a woman in her 50s in good health. The genes are TRBV7-8 and TRBJ2-7. The CDR3 protein is CASSSSTNYEQYF. Combining the CDR3 with reference TRBV7-8 and TRBJ2-7 gives the whole variable domain GAGVSQSPRYKVAKRGQDVALRCDPISGHVSLFWYQQALGQGPEFLTYFQNEAQLDKSGLPSDRFFAERPEGSVSTLKIQRTQQEDSAVYLCASSSSTNYEQYFGPGTRLTVT.